The 5 T cell receptor beta chains listed next were all sequenced from one sample in a study of T cell responses to AZD1222 COVID-19 vaccine. TCRdb's table, derived via immunoSEQ multiplex PCR, lists solely in-frame clones and lacks some. The repertoire holds about 100,000 clones, approximately 89% seen once, with over 4% in the top ten. The sample in question was peripheral blood, obtained on day 0 of MenACWY control vaccination. These receptors originate from an adult in good health.

The V call is TRBV9, the J call TRBJ1-3, with 8 bases fitting TRBD1. Per the germline V gene, CDR1 is SGDLS and CDR2 is YYNGEE. Losses at the gene ends were 3 bases for V and 0 bases for J; bases not matched to a gene: 5. The length of the CDR3 is 16 residues. In DNA, the CDR3 is TGTGCCAGCAGCGCCCTCGACAGGGGCTCTGGAAACACCATATATTTT. This sequence encodes CASSALDRGSGNTIYF.

V gene TRBV4-3 combines with J gene TRBJ1-1; D is undetermined. The CDR3 sequence is 13 residues long. Germline CDR1 and CDR2: LGHNA and YSLEER. Trimming took off 1 base at V and 2 bases at J, with 5 bases between the two ends. The CDR3 DNA reads TGCGCCAGCAGCCAAGGGGATAACACTGAAGCTTTCTTT. Its translation: CASSQGDNTEAFF.

Only one count was recorded for this clone. V is TRBV6-2 or TRBV6-3 and J is TRBJ2-5; no clear D gene. The CDR3 has 13 amino acids. The germline V gene encodes CDR1 MNHEY and CDR2 SVGEGT. V lost 2 bases to trimming and J lost 5 bases, with 9 bases between them. The CDR3, as DNA: TGTGCCAGCAGTTACGGCAGGCTCGAGACCCAGTACTTC. Translation: CASSYGRLETQYF.

The chain combines TRBV18 with TRBJ1-2, with TRBD1 as a possible D gene (6 bases). The CDR3 consists of 14 residues. Trimming removed 6 bases from V and 5 bases from J, with 16 bases in between. CDR1 and CDR2 (germline): KGHSH, LQKENI. The CDR3 sequence: CASSHGTMEYGYTF. The CDR3 coding sequence is TGTGCCAGCTCCCACGGGACAATGGAGTATGGCTACACCTTC.

V is TRBV18 and J is TRBJ1-3; the D is unclear. The CDR3 length is 15 residues. V lost 2 bases, J lost 1 base, and 9 bases lay in between. CDR1 and CDR2 (germline): KGHSH, LQKENI. This CDR3 is CASSPTQPSGNTIYF. The DNA of the CDR3 is TGTGCCAGCTCACCAACACAGCCTTCTGGAAACACCATATATTTT.